Detailed here is one TCR beta chain. This clone was seen only a few times. Its antigen specificity is not known. Germline and junction disagree at one end, which may indicate a read error. The CDR3 has 17 amino acids, counting the end cysteine and phenylalanine. The read is trimmed to its CDR3 DNA, 51 bases read in frame from base 1. Per the germline V gene, MDHEN is the CDR1 and SYDVKM is the CDR2. These data come from a study of cytomegalovirus exposure and HLA in healthy donors (dated by TCRdb to about 2017). The study in broad terms: An earlier analysis of roughly 570 of the donors reported about 260 Gb of sequence data and 117 million unique TCR beta sequences obtained from about 200 million T cells. Across some 400 genotyped donors of the cohort, an average of about 220,000 unique TCR beta nucleotide sequences per donor were sequenced, and 15% to 20% of those sequences were non-productive. Among the 398 genotyped donors, approximately 76% belonged to the genetic ancestry cluster associated with self-reported Caucasian donors. Class I and class II HLA loci were covered by the typing at four-digit resolution. Donor age, sex, ethnicity and CMV serostatus were compiled alongside the repertoire data. The T cell repertoires of 666 subjects were profiled by immunosequencing and related to cytomegalovirus serostatus. A later analysis re-analyzed previously published TCR beta repertoires from hundreds of donors and added high-resolution HLA genotyping to study TCR occurrence patterns. Typing coverage differed by locus: A, B, C, DRB1 and DQB1 were typed in roughly 620-640 donors, DQA1 in about 550, DPA1 in approximately 610, and DPB1 in just under 480. To predict cytomegalovirus infection status, the study combined high-throughput TCR immunosequencing, statistical association of individual TCRs with disease status, and machine learning. In a later genetic analysis, genome-wide SNP genotypes for about three fifths of the 666 donors were used, and that subset was treated as a discovery cohort. In an earlier analysis of 587 of the donors, high-throughput TCR beta sequencing was used to judge whether each TCR beta V gene segment behaved as functional or pseudogenic. The later analysis used no new phenotypic data to find candidate immune exposures, relying instead on TCR beta sequences and their occurrence across donors. Besides the first cohort of 550 to 750 subjects, a separate validation cohort made up of 120 different subjects was used. An early release covering more than 500 HLA-typed donors comprised about 310 gigabases of sequencing data and 85 million or so unique TCR sequences. Every discovery cohort repertoire had been produced on one sequencing platform. Because of strong linkage in the cohort, a handful of DR-DQ haplotypes were treated as single units for association and clustering. The study was designed to test whether signatures of past pathogen exposure could be identified by cataloging public T cell receptors. Paper-wide results and their limitations: A later analysis found that TCR association rates varied across HLA loci, with DRB1 alleles showing the most associated TCRs and HLA-C alleles the fewest. Because some donors lacked HLA typing at each locus, the association tests relied only on the typed subset. In a later genetic analysis, fewer N-insertions in productive TCRs were reported among donors in an Asian-associated ancestry cluster than the approximately 710-donor mean. Because the 87-base-pair reads could not distinguish some IMGT-functional V segments, including TRBV6-2 and TRBV6-3, those segments were excluded. Assigning TCR associations to individual alleles was difficult when HLA alleles, especially DR and DQ, strongly co-occurred. A further reported finding was that TCR beta sequences accurately predicted the HLA-A and HLA-B alleles for most subjects in the first cohort. In this cohort, only TCR beta chains were sequenced, and detectable features were limited by the absence of alpha or paired-chain data. According to the authors, the approach could potentially be generalized to other disease states and immunological phenotypes. Linkage disequilibrium might explain the correlated functional status among segregating V segments, but an unknown experimental factor could not be ruled out. CMV serostatus was the only immune exposure information available for the cohort. The earlier analysis of a few hundred of the donors excluded roughly 16 rarely observed V segments, including chromosome 9 orphons, because counts were too low. Most CMV-associated TCR beta chains appeared to be HLA-restricted in a later analysis, and the HLA associations seemed to be driven largely by CMV exposure. In a later analysis, 16,951 TCR beta sequences were associated with specific HLA alleles at a false discovery rate of 0.05. Three of the identified cytomegalovirus-associated TCR beta chains were confirmed in vitro to be specific for cytomegalovirus antigens. The presence/absence analyses assumed that sequencing depth was roughly uniform across donors, and that assumption may not be true. An earlier analysis of 587 of the donors showed that most TCR beta V segments appeared in productive rearrangements either about 87% or about 30% of the time, which broadly matched IMGT annotations. The sequencing pipeline was judged likely to have produced a cluster of highly shared sequence variants as a technical artifact. Compared with equally common non-associated chains, HLA-associated TCR beta chains in a later analysis were more clonally expanded and had lower generation probabilities. The classifier was reported to diagnose cytomegalovirus status with high specificity and sensitivity in both the original and validation cohorts. V-gene and J-gene trimming of TCR beta chains was associated with a missense DCLRE1C variant in a later genetic analysis, and the association was replicated in an independent cohort. In a later analysis, several top co-occurrence clusters were reported to appear linked to parvovirus B19, influenza, CMV and Epstein-Barr virus. The study gave a list of about 170 TCR beta chains associated with cytomegalovirus. Most TCR sequences were seen in very few donors, while some public TCRs were found in many individuals.

The library was built by means of the immunoSEQ multiplex PCR assay. For the multiplex PCR, a mixture combining 60 forward primers for TCR Vbeta segments and 13 reverse primers for TCR Jbeta segments was used. A multiplex PCR assay on genomic DNA amplified the CDR3 region of rearranged TCR beta genes. On the Illumina HiSeq System, the amplified TCR beta libraries were sequenced as 87-base-pair reads. Per the original workflow: Across the roughly 600 repertoires, a later analysis counted roughly 77 million unique TCR beta chains, some 11 million of which were shared by at least two donors. A nearest-neighbor algorithm error-corrected the raw reads and collapsed the reads into unique sequences, merging closely related sequences to remove PCR and sequencing errors. To assign V, D and J gene segments, CDR3 sequences were aligned to IMGT reference sequences. Each retained sequence needed at least a six-nucleotide match to both a V gene segment and a J gene segment. Rearrangements were classified as productive when the CDR3 lacked stop codons and remained in frame with V and J, and all other rearrangements were classified as non-productive. CDR3 was defined according to IMGT convention as the region running from the second conserved V-encoded cysteine to the conserved J-encoded phenylalanine. Sequences without an unambiguous match to a single V gene segment were excluded from the earlier analysis of 450 to 750 of the donors. An earlier analysis of approximately 590 of the donors classified V segments as functional when productive rearrangements were above 56.7% and as segregating when the standard deviation between donors was above 5%. A statistical classification framework was built to diagnose cytomegalovirus status from the catalog of TCR beta chain sequences. V and J gene assignment, in a later analysis, came from comparing TCR nucleotide sequences with IMGT/GENE-DB human TR gene sequences. Using the TCRdist pipeline, a later analysis assigned CDR3 sequences along with most-parsimonious VDJ recombination scenarios. A later analysis defined each TCR beta chain by its CDR3 amino acid sequence plus V-gene family, and excluded reads lacking a unique V-gene family. As a way to deal with suspected cross-contamination and a sequencing artifact, a later analysis dropped under 600 nucleotide sequences that were highly shared and had low generation probability. A later analysis calculated a clonal expansion index for each public chain from normalized within-repertoire ranks of inferred template counts. A later analysis computed generation probabilities with a VDJ recombination model fitted to out-of-frame rearrangements, and checked the results against IGoR. A later analysis scored TCR-TCR, TCR-HLA and TCR-CMV co-occurrence with hypergeometric tests, applying a repertoire-size bias correction to TCR pairs. False discovery rates were estimated in a later analysis by permuting HLA or CMV assignments 20 times. In a later analysis, co-occurring TCRs were grouped using DBSCAN, with TCRdist sequence similarity added in when clustering inside HLA-allele-positive subsets. Repertoires with fewer than 30,000 or more than 120,000 public chains were left out of co-occurrence clustering, as were a handful of repertoires with anomalous nucleotide sharing. This immuneACCESS table, as held by TCRdb, lists in-frame sequences with V and J called but not all clones. Of the missing ones, under half trace to an unresolved V gene in checked studies; the others have no known cause. V, J and clone size are taken as reported in that table, and D and trimming were inferred from the DNA itself. This sample gives 140,000 or so clones in total; approximately 9% of them show up just once. The ten largest account for approximately 1.8% of the sample.

In total, just over 650 healthy bone marrow donors made up the cohort. At the time of sampling, all cohort members were nominally healthy, though unrecorded immune exposures were likely present. The donor tested CMV seronegative and was one of the 352 seronegative cohort members. A peripheral blood sample was provided by each donor, and peripheral blood mononuclear cells were used for TCR beta sequencing. The Qiagen DNeasy Blood Extraction Kit was used to extract genomic DNA from the blood cell samples. The sequencing input was PBMCs. The sequence joins TRBV28 to TRBJ2-7, with TRBD2 identical over 14 junction bases. This clonotype originated in a male donor in good health and CMV-seronegative. The CDR3 here reads CASSSLGTSGSFYEQCF. The bases read TGTGCCAGCAGTTCCTTAGGGACTAGCGGGAGCTTCTACGAGCAGTGCTTC. This CDR3, with the reference TRBV28 and TRBJ2-7 proteins standing in past its ends, gives the full variable domain DVKVTQSSRYLVKRTGEKVFLECVQDMDHENMFWYRQDPGLGLRLIYFSYDVKMKEKGDIPEGYSVSREKKERFSLILESASTNQTSMYLCASSSLGTSGSFYEQCFGPGTRLTVT.